This passage covers 24 T cell receptor beta chains from one sample sequenced in a study of Ad26.COV2.S vaccination and SARS-CoV-2 variants. Produced via immunoSEQ multiplex PCR; TCRdb's table is partial and in-frame only. The sample has over 100,000 clones, roughly 80% seen once. Specimen: peripheral blood, collected after recovery from COVID-19. The receptor set was obtained from a human donor who had recovered from COVID-19.

This sequence joins TRBV19 and TRBJ2-5, with unresolved D. Germline assignment: CDR1 LNHDA and CDR2 SQIVND (reference sequence). CDR3 length: 14 residues. Trimming took off 4 bases at V and 5 bases at J, with 14 bases between the two ends. The CDR3 DNA sequence: TGTGCCAGTAGTACGTCTGCCGCACAGGAGACCCAGTACTTC. It yields the protein CASSTSAAQETQYF. Based on the CDR3 plus reference TRBV19 and TRBJ2-5, the full variable domain is DGGITQSPKYLFRKEGQNVTLSCEQNLNHDAMYWYRQDPGQGLRLIYYSQIVNDFQKGDIAEGYSVSREKKESFPLTVTSAQKNPTAFYLCASSTSAAQETQYFGPGTRLLVL.

This chain connects TRBV5-1 to TRBJ2-6; either TRBD1 or TRBD2 may supply D (5 bases each). The CDR3 has 14 amino acids. The germline gives CDR1 SGHRS, CDR2 YFSETQ. V dropped 4 bases and J dropped 3 bases, with 8 bases sitting between them. The CDR3 DNA is TGCGCCAGCAGCGAGGGGCTTGGGGCCAACGTCCTGACTTTC. It encodes CASSEGLGANVLTF.

This chain connects TRBV19 to TRBJ2-7, with a possible D match to TRBD1 (6 bases). V gave up 0 bases and J gave up 6 bases, with 15 bases separating them. Germline CDR1 and CDR2: LNHDA and SQIVND (reference sequence). This CDR3 has 15 amino acids. CDR3 coding DNA: TGTGCCAGTAGTATAGACGACAGGCCAACCCTCGAGCAGTACTTC. Translating gives CASSIDDRPTLEQYF.

In DNA form, the CDR3 reads TGTGCCAGTGGAGAGACAGGACTAGGGGCCGGGGAGCAGTACTTC. This sequence encodes CASGETGLGAGEQYF. The rearrangement joins TRBV19 to TRBJ2-7, with D tentatively TRBD2 (7 bases). The CDR3 runs to 15 residues. V was pared by 8 bases and J by 7 bases, with 24 bases between. Germline V gene data show CDR1 as LNHDA and CDR2 as SQIVND (reference sequence).

Regarding this clone: At one boundary the junction diverges from the germline segment, which might be a read error. The rearrangement links TRBV4-1 to TRBJ2-1, with D possibly matching TRBD2 (7 bases). CDR1 is MGHRA, CDR2 YSYEKL, per germline. This CDR3 comprises 15 residues. The CDR3 sequence: CARSGVGGAIEEQFF. CDR3 nucleotides: TGCGCCCGCAGCGGGGTGGGGGGGGCGATAGAGGAGCAGTTCTTC.

In DNA form, the CDR3 reads TGTGCCAGCAGCTTGGACGGAGTTGGGTACTACGAGCAGTACTTC. This gives the protein CASSLDGVGYYEQYF. V gene TRBV5-4 combines with J gene TRBJ2-7; D remains unclear. Trimming took off 0 bases at V and 3 bases at J, with 13 bases between the two ends. Germline CDR1 and CDR2: SGHNT and YYREEE (reference sequence). This CDR3 has 15 amino acids.

The V gene is TRBV11-2, the J gene TRBJ1-6, with D unresolved. Germline CDR1 reads SGHAT; CDR2 reads FQNNGV. The length of the CDR3 is 13 residues. Trimming shortened V by 5 bases and J by 1 base, and 3 bases separated the two germline ends. The CDR3 loop reads CASSRSYNSPLHF. The CDR3 region has the DNA TGTGCCAGCAGCCGGTCCTATAATTCACCCCTCCACTTT.

This clone was detected only a few times. This chain connects TRBV7-2 to TRBJ2-3, with TRBD2 matching 9 bases. The trim removed 5 bases at V and 0 bases at J, leaving 6 bases unmatched. This CDR3 comprises 16 residues. The V gene's germline CDR1 is SGHTA and CDR2 FQGNSA. The CDR3, as DNA: TGTGCCAGCAGCCCGGGGACTAGCATAAGCACAGATACGCAGTATTTT. Translating gives CASSPGTSISTDTQYF.

This clone showed up just once. V usage is TRBV5-1 and J usage is TRBJ2-5; TRBD1 might be the D (5 bases). The V gene lost 0 bases and the J gene lost 5 bases, with 8 bases spanning the gap. There are 13 residues in the CDR3. CDR1 SGHRS and CDR2 YFSETQ come from the germline V gene. The CDR3 DNA is TGCGCCAGCAGCTTGGGACAGCTTGAGACCCAGTACTTC. It yields the protein CASSLGQLETQYF.

The chain has TRBV4-3 and TRBJ2-2, with 9 bases fitting TRBD2. Germline V gene sequence: CDR1 LGHNA, CDR2 YSLEER. This CDR3 is 17 amino acids long. V shed 0 bases and J 6 bases; nucleotides not matched to a gene: 8. Written as DNA, the CDR3 is TGCGCCAGCAGCCAAGATGGCGGGGGGGCCGGGGCCGGGGAGCTGTTTTTT. It encodes CASSQDGGGAGAGELFF.

This clone was found many times. This chain links TRBV5-1 with TRBJ1-2; 7 nucleotides line up with TRBD1. CDR1 SGHRS and CDR2 YFSETQ come from the germline V gene. This CDR3 comprises 13 residues. V dropped 5 bases and J dropped 2; count of bases not matched to a gene: 3. The chain's CDR3 is CASRTTGNYGYTF. CDR3 sequence (DNA): TGCGCCAGCAGGACGACAGGGAACTATGGCTACACCTTC.

This clone was seen a few times. The rearrangement links TRBV3-1 (or the pseudogene TRBV3-2) to TRBJ2-1; maybe TRBD1 (5 bases). V lost 0 bases to trimming and J lost 7 bases, with 10 bases between them. The CDR3 spans 14 residues. CDR1 LGHDT and CDR2 YNNKEL come from the germline V gene (reference sequence). Written as DNA, the CDR3 is TGTGCCAGCAGCCAAGATTTGAGGACAAATGAGCAGTTCTTC. Translated, it gives CASSQDLRTNEQFF.

V and J are TRBV5-1 and TRBJ1-1; D uncertain. Germline lookup yields CDR1 SGHRS and CDR2 YFSETQ. The CDR3 runs to 15 residues. V lost 0 bases to trimming and J lost 0 bases, with 9 bases between them. For the CDR3, the DNA is TGCGCCAGCAGCTTGGCGCCAGGAATGAACACTGAAGCTTTCTTT. It specifies CASSLAPGMNTEAFF.

The CDR3 spells CASSPSSRTDTQYF. CDR3 nucleotides: TGTGCCAGCAGCCCGAGCAGTCGAACAGATACGCAGTATTTT. V usage is TRBV7-9 and J usage is TRBJ2-3; no clear D. The CDR3 runs to 14 residues. CDR1 and CDR2 from the germline V gene are SEHNR and FQNEAQ (reference sequence). The V gene lost 5 bases and the J gene lost 3 bases, with 12 bases spanning the gap.

The chain combines TRBV28 with TRBJ1-6; D possibly corresponds to TRBD1 (5 bases). V was pared by 6 bases and J by 2 bases, with 14 bases between. The CDR3 covers 16 residues. Germline V gives CDR1 MDHEN, CDR2 SYDVKM. In nucleotides, the CDR3 is TGTGCCAGCAGCCTAGACAGTAGCGCCTATAATTCACCCCTCCACTTT. Its protein is CASSLDSSAYNSPLHF. Looking up the rest from reference TRBV28 and TRBJ1-6 gives the full variable domain: DVKVTQSSRYLVKRTGEKVFLECVQDMDHENMFWYRQDPGLGLRLIYFSYDVKMKEKGDIPEGYSVSREKKERFSLILESASTNQTSMYLCASSLDSSAYNSPLHFGNGTRLTVT.

The chain joins TRBV28 to TRBJ2-1, with a tentative D call TRBD2 (6 bases). V was clipped by 5 bases and J by 2 bases, with 13 bases between them. In germline, CDR1 is MDHEN, CDR2 SYDVKM. The CDR3 is 15 residues long. The CDR3 sequence is CASSPSSDAYNEQFF. The DNA for the CDR3 is TGTGCCAGCAGTCCATCTAGCGACGCCTACAATGAGCAGTTCTTC.

The chain joins TRBV3-1 (or the pseudogene TRBV3-2) to TRBJ2-5; perhaps TRBD2 as D (6 bases). Germline V CDR1 and CDR2: LGHDT, YNNKEL (reference sequence). This CDR3 spans 14 amino acids. Trimming left V 0 bases short and J 5 bases short, with 10 bases between. The CDR3 loop reads CASSQDRESETQYF. The CDR3 region has the DNA TGTGCCAGCAGCCAAGATCGGGAGTCGGAGACCCAGTACTTC.

J is TRBJ2-2 and V is TRBV7-9; no clear D gene. Trimming stripped 5 bases from V and 1 base from J, with 8 bases between. CDR1 is SEHNR, CDR2 FQNEAQ, per germline (reference sequence). The CDR3 covers 14 residues. The CDR3 loop is CASSRAQNTGELFF. The CDR3 nucleotides are TGTGCCAGCAGCCGCGCCCAGAACACCGGGGAGCTGTTTTTT.

The CDR3 bases are TGTGCCAGCAGTTCGTCATGGGGAACTAGTACAGCATATACGCAGTATTTT. Protein: CASSSSWGTSTAYTQYF. The V and J genes are TRBV28 and TRBJ2-3; maybe TRBD2 (5 bases). Deletions cut 4 bases from V and 7 bases from J, with 24 bases between. The CDR3 has 17 residues. Per the germline V gene, CDR1 is MDHEN and CDR2 is SYDVKM.

The J gene is TRBJ2-1, the V gene TRBV7-7, with D perhaps given as TRBD1 or TRBD2 (5 bases each). The CDR3 has 17 amino acids. The germline V gene has CDR1 SSHAT and CDR2 FNYEAQ (reference sequence). V was shortened by 5 bases and J by 2 bases, with 19 bases between the two germline ends. The CDR3 DNA is TGTGCCAGCAGCACCCTACCCCCAGGGAGTCCCTACAATGAGCAGTTCTTC. Its translation is CASSTLPPGSPYNEQFF. Full variable domain (rest looked up from reference TRBV7-7 and TRBJ2-1): GAGVSQSPRYKVTKRGQDVTLRCDPISSHATLYWYQQALGQGPEFLTYFNYEAQPDKSGLPSDRFSAERPEGSISTLTIQRTEQRDSAMYRCASSTLPPGSPYNEQFFGPGTRLTVL.

The chain uses TRBV5-1 and TRBJ2-5; D assignment may be TRBD1 or TRBD2 (6 bases each). Trimming stripped 1 base from V and 0 bases from J, with 10 bases between. CDR3 length: 15 amino acids. Germline CDR1 reads SGHRS; CDR2 reads YFSETQ. The CDR3 spells CASSLNRGHQETQYF. In DNA, the CDR3 is TGCGCCAGCAGCTTGAATCGGGGGCACCAAGAGACCCAGTACTTC.

The chain joins TRBV27 to TRBJ1-1; no clear D. Germline lookup yields CDR1 MNHEY and CDR2 SMNVEV (reference sequence). V was clipped by 7 bases and J by 0 bases, with 9 bases between them. This CDR3 region has 13 residues. CDR3 residues: CASTRTMNTEAFF. In DNA, the CDR3 is TGTGCCAGCACCCGGACCATGAACACTGAAGCTTTCTTT.

This clone was counted at least ten times. CDR3 amino acids: CASSVRGTDPMDEQFF. DNA for the CDR3: TGTGCCAGCAGCGTAAGAGGGACAGACCCCATGGATGAGCAGTTCTTC. This chain connects TRBV9 to TRBJ2-1, with 7 bases lining up with TRBD1. V lost 1 base and J lost 8; bases outside the gene matches: 12. Germline V lookup: CDR1 SGDLS, CDR2 YYNGEE. The CDR3 loop spans 16 amino acids.

The rearrangement joins TRBV5-1 to TRBJ2-2, with a weak D call TRBD2 (6 bases). CDR1 and CDR2 from the germline V gene are SGHRS and YFSETQ. The germline V and J ends were trimmed by 5 bases and 4 bases, with 15 bases remaining between them. This CDR3 region has 15 residues. The CDR3 is CASRWGSGSTGELFF. CDR3 nucleotides: TGCGCCAGCAGGTGGGGTAGCGGATCCACCGGGGAGCTGTTTTTT.